This T cell receptor beta chain was identified during a study of T-cell reconstitution after alpha-beta-depleted transplantation in children. General study findings and limits: Two months or so post-transplant, alpha-beta T cells reportedly derived from several hundred expanded graft clones. At one year after transplant, newly produced T cells mostly accounted for T-cell counts and diversity.

This clonotype appeared a few times. Its antigen remains unknown. TCRbeta library preparation incorporated unique molecular identifiers. From the PCR reads, TCRdb called clonotypes with MiXCR, one entry per CDR3 protein. The sample records some 290,000 distinct CDR3 sequences, around 20% being singletons. The sequenced sample was PBMCs, mostly from graft donor cells, obtained 180 days after TCRalphabeta/CD19-depleted stem cell transplant. This TCR derives from a male patient younger than 18 who had a stem cell transplant for acute lymphoblastic leukemia, so the T cells may come from the graft donor.

This CDR3 is CASSVDTPSETQYF. The CDR3 coding sequence is TGTGCCAGCAGCGTAGATACCCCCTCAGAGACCCAGTACTTC. The chain carries TRBV9 and TRBJ2-5; D is unclear. Trimming stripped 0 bases from V and 4 bases from J, with 10 bases between. CDR1 and CDR2 (germline): SGDLS, YYNGEE. The CDR3 extends over 14 amino acids.